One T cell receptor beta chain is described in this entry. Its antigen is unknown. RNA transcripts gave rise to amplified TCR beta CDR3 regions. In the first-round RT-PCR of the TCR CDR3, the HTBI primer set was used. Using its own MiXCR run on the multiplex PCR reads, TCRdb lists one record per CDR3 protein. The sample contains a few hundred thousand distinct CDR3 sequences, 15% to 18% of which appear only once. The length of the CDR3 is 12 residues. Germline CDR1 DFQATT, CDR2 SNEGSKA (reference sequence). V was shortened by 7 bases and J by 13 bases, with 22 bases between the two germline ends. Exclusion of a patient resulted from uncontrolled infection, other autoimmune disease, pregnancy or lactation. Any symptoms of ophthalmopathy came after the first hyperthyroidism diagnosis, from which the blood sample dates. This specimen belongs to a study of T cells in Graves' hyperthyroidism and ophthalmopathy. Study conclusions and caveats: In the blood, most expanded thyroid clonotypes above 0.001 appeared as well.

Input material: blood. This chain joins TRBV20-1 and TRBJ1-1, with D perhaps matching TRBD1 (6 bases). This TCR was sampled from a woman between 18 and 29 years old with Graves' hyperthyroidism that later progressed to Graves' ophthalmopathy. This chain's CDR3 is CSGSTGSLIIFF. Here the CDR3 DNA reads TGCAGTGGAAGCACAGGGTCATTGATAATTTTCTTT.